This entry features one T cell receptor beta chain sequence. Its antigen is not identified. Its ends do not fully match the called genes, so a read error is possible. This sample was taken from a study of cytomegalovirus exposure and HLA in healthy donors. Both 60 Vbeta primers and 13 Jbeta primers went into the PCR. The repertoire was sequenced with immunoSEQ multiplex PCR; TCRdb's copy has only in-frame clones and lacks some. The data contain a few hundred thousand clones, 65% to 80% of them singletons. Study results and limitations: Sequencing depth across donors, presence/absence analyses assumed, was roughly uniform. The Asian-associated ancestry cluster reportedly had fewer N-insertions than the roughly 700-donor mean in a later analysis.

The V gene's germline CDR1 is SEHNR and CDR2 FQNEAQ (reference sequence). The CDR3 loop spans 15 amino acids. V and J are TRBV7-9 and TRBJ2-4; 8 nucleotides align to TRBD2. The sample comprised PBMCs. The sequence was obtained from a man in his forties or fifties in good health and CMV-seronegative. In DNA form, the CDR3 reads TGTTCCAGCAGCCCCGCGGGGGGCCAGGAAAACATTCAGTACTTC. As protein: CSSSPAGGQENIQYF.